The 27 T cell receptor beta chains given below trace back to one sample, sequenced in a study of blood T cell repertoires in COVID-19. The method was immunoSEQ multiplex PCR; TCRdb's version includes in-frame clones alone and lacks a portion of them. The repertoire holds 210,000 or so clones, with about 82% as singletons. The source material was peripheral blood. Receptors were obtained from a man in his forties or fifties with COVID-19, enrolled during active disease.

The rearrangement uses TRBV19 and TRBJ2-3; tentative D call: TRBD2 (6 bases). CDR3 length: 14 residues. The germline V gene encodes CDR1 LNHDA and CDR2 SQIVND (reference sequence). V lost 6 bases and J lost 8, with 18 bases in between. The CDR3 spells CASSPGTPSTTQYF. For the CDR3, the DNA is TGTGCCAGTAGCCCCGGGACTCCGAGTACTACGCAGTATTTT.

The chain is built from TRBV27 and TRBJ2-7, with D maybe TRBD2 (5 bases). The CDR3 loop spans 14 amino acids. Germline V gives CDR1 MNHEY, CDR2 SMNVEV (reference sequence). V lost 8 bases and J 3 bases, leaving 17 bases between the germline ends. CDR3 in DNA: TGTGCCAGCGGCTCCGGGGTAAGGTTCTACGAGCAGTACTTC. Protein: CASGSGVRFYEQYF.

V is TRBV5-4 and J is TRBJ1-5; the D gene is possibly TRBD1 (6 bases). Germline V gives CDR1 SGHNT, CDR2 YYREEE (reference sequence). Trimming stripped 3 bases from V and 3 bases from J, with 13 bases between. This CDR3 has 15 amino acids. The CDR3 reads CASSYGTGHNQPQHF. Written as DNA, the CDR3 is TGTGCCAGCAGCTACGGGACGGGACACAATCAGCCCCAGCATTTT.

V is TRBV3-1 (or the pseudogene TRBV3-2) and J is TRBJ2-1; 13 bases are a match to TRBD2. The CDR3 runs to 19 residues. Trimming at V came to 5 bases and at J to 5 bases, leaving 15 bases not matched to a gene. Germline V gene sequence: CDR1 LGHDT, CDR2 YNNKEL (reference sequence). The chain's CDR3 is CASSSAMPGLAGTHNEQFF. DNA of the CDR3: TGTGCCAGCAGCTCAGCCATGCCGGGACTAGCGGGGACCCACAATGAGCAGTTCTTC.

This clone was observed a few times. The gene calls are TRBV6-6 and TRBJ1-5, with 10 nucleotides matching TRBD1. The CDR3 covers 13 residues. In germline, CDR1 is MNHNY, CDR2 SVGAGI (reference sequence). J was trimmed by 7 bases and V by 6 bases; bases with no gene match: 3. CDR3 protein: CASSRQGAQPQHF. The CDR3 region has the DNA TGTGCCAGCAGCAGACAGGGGGCGCAGCCCCAGCATTTT.

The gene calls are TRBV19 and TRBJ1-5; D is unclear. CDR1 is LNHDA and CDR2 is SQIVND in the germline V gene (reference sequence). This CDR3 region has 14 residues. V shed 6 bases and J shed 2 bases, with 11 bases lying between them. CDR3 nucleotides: TGTGCCAGTAGCTCCATCAGGCGCAATCAGCCCCAGCATTTT. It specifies CASSSIRRNQPQHF.

The CDR3 here is CATSRRDRGIEQYF. The CDR3 DNA reads as TGTGCCACCAGCAGACGGGACAGGGGGATCGAGCAGTACTTC. The chain links TRBV15 to TRBJ2-7; 11 positions agree with TRBD1. This CDR3 spans 14 amino acids. V lost 2 bases to trimming and J lost 6 bases; unmatched junction nucleotides: 3. Germline V CDR1 and CDR2: LNHNV, YYDKDF (reference sequence).

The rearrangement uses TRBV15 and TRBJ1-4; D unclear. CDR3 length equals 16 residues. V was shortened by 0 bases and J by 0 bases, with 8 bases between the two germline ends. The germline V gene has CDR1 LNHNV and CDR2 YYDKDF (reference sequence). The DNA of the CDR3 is TGTGCCACCAGCAGAGACTTATCTACAACTAATGAAAAACTGTTTTTT. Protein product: CATSRDLSTTNEKLFF.

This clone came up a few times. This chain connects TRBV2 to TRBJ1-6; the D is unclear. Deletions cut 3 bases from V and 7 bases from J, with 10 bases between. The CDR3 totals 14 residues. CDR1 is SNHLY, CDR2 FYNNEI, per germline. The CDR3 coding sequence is TGTGCCAGCAGTGAGCGGGTTTGGAATTCACCCCTCCACTTT. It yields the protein CASSERVWNSPLHF.

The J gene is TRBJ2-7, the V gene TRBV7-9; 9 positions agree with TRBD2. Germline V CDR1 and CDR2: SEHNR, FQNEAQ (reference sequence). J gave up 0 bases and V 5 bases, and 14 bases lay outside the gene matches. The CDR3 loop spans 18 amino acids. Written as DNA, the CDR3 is TGTGCCAGCAGCCCGAGAGGAAGCGGGGGGCTCAGCTCCTACGAGCAGTACTTC. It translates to CASSPRGSGGLSSYEQYF.

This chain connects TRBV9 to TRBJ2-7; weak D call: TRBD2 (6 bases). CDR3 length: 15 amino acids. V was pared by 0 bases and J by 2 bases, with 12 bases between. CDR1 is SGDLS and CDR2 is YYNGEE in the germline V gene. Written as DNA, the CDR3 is TGTGCCAGCAGCGTAGACGGGACTGACGCCTACGAGCAGTACTTC. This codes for CASSVDGTDAYEQYF.

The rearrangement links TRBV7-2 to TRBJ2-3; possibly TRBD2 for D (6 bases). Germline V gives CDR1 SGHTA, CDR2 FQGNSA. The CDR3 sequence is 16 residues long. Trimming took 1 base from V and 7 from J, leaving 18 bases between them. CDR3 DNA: TGTGCCAGCAGCTTAGTTGCGGGGCCCGGCGGGAATACGCAGTATTTT. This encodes CASSLVAGPGGNTQYF.

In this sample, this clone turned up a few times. The CDR3 protein is CASSSVRGTNEKLFF. CDR3 sequence (DNA): TGCGCCAGCAGCTCGGTTCGGGGAACTAATGAAAAACTGTTTTTT. The chain couples TRBV5-1 to TRBJ1-4; D is unresolved. This CDR3 has 15 amino acids. V was cut by 3 bases and J by 1 base, with 10 bases left in between. Looked up from germline, CDR1 is SGHRS and CDR2 is YFSETQ. The full variable domain, in which reference TRBV5-1 and TRBJ1-4 provide the parts outside the CDR3, is KAGVTQTPRYLIKTRGQQVTLSCSPISGHRSVSWYQQTPGQGLQFLFEYFSETQRNKGNFPGRFSGRQFSNSRSEMNVSTLELGDSALYLCASSSVRGTNEKLFFGSGTQLSVL.

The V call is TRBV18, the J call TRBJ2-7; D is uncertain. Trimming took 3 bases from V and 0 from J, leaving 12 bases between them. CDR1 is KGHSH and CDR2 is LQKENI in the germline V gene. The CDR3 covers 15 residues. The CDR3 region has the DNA TGTGCCAGCTCACCTGATCAGTCCATCTCCTACGAGCAGTACTTC. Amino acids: CASSPDQSISYEQYF.

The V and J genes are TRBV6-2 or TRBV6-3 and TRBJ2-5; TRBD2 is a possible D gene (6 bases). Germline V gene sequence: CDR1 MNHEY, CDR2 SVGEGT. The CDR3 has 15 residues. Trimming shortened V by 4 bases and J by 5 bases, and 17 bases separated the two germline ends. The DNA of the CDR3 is TGTGCCAGCAGTTCCCCCCGTGGGGCGGGGGAGACCCAGTACTTC. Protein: CASSSPRGAGETQYF.

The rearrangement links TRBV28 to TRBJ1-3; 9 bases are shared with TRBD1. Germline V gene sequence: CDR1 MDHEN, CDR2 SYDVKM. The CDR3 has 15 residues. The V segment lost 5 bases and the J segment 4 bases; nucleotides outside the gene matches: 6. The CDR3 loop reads CASSQTGTGGNTIYF. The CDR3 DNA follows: TGTGCCAGCAGTCAAACCGGGACAGGGGGAAACACCATATATTTT.

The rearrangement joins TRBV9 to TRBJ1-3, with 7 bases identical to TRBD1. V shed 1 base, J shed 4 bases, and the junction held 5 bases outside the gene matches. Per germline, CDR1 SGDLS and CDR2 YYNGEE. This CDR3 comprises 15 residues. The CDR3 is CASSVQGEAGNTIYF. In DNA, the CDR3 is TGTGCCAGCAGCGTACAGGGGGAAGCGGGAAACACCATATATTTT.

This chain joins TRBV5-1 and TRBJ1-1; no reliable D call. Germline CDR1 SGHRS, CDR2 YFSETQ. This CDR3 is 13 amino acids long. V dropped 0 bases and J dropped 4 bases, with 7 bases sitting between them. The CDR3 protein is CASSLVGSTEAFF. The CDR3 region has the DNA TGCGCCAGCAGCTTGGTTGGGAGCACTGAAGCTTTCTTT.

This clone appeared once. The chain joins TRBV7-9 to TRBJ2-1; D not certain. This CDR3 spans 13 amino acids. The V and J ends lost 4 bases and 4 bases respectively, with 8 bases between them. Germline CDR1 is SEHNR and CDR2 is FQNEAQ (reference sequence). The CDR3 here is CASSSLGYNEQFF. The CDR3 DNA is TGTGCCAGCAGCTCGCTAGGTTACAATGAGCAGTTCTTC.

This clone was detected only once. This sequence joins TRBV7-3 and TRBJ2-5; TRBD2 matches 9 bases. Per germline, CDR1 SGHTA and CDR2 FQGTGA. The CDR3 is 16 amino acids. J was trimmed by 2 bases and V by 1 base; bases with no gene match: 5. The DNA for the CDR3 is TGTGCCAGCAGCTTAATTAGCGGGGGACCTCAAGAGACCCAGTACTTC. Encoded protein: CASSLISGGPQETQYF.

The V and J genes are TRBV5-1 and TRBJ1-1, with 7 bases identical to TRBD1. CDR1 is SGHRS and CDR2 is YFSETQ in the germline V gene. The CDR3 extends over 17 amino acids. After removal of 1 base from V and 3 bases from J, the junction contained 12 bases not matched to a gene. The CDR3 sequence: CASSLSTQGRGDTEAFF. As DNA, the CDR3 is TGCGCCAGCAGCTTGTCGACACAGGGGCGAGGGGACACTGAAGCTTTCTTT.

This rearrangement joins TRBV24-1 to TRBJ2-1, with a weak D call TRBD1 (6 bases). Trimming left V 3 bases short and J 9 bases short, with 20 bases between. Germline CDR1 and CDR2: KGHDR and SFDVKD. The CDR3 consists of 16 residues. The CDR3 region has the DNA TGTGCCACCAGTGATGGTTACAGGGCAGTGCAATTTGAGCAGTTCTTC. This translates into CATSDGYRAVQFEQFF.

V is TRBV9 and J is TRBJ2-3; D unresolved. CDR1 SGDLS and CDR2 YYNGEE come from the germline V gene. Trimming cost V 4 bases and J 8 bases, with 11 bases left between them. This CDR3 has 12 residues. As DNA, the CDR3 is TGTGCCAGCAGCCTCCCGTCGGTTACGCAGTATTTT. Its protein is CASSLPSVTQYF.

CDR3 sequence: CSVEVPGNAKNIQYF. CDR3 bases: TGCAGCGTTGAAGTTCCAGGGAACGCCAAAAACATTCAGTACTTC. The V gene is TRBV29-1, the J gene TRBJ2-4; weak D call: TRBD1 (5 bases). The V and J ends lost 1 base and 1 base respectively, with 11 bases between them. This CDR3 is built from 15 residues. Germline values: CDR1 SQVTM, CDR2 ANQGSEA. The variable domain in full, completed from reference TRBV29-1 and TRBJ2-4, reads SAVISQKPSRDICQRGTSLTIQCQVDSQVTMMFWYRQQPGQSLTLIATANQGSEATYESGFVIDKFPISRPNLTFSTLTVSNMSPEDSSIYLCSVEVPGNAKNIQYFGAGTRLSVL.

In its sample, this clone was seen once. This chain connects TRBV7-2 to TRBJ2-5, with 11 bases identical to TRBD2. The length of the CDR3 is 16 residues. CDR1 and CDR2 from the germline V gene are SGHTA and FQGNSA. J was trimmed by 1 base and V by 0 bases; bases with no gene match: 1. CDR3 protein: CASSLASGGGQETQYF. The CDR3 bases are TGTGCCAGCAGCTTAGCTAGCGGGGGGGGCCAAGAGACCCAGTACTTC.

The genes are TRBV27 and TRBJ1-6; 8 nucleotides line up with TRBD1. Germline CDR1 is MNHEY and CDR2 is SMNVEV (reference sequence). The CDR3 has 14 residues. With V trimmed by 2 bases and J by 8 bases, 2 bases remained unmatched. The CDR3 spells CASSLTGGYSPLHF. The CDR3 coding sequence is TGTGCCAGCAGTTTAACAGGGGGGTATTCACCCCTCCACTTT.

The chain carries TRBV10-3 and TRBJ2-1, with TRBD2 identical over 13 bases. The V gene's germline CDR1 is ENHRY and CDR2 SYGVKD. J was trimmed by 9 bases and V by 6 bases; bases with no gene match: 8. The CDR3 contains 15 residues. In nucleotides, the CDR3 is TGTGCCATCAGGGGGACTAGCGGGGAAAGAGTTGAGCAGTTCTTC. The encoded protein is CAIRGTSGERVEQFF.